These 3 T cell receptor beta chains were sequenced from one sample in a study of cytomegalovirus exposure and HLA in healthy donors. With 60 Vbeta and 13 Jbeta primers, the PCR was carried out. Data came from immunoSEQ multiplex PCR; TCRdb stores just in-frame clones and leaves some out. The data contain roughly 180,000 clones, more than 80% of them singletons. Sequencing used PBMCs. The source of these receptors is a man between 18 and 29 years old in good health and CMV-seronegative.

The chain employs TRBV4-2 and TRBJ2-7, with a possible D match to TRBD1 (5 bases). V was cut by 0 bases and J by 4 bases, with 7 bases left in between. The V gene's germline CDR1 is LGHNA and CDR2 YNFKEQ. This CDR3 spans 13 amino acids. The CDR3 nucleotides are TGTGCCAGCAGCCAAGACGCAGGGTACGAGCAGTACTTC. Translated, it gives CASSQDAGYEQYF.

J is TRBJ2-3 and V is TRBV5-4; D is unresolved. Germline-derived CDR1 and CDR2 are SGHNT and YYREEE (reference sequence). Trimming removed 4 bases from V and 1 base from J, with 10 bases in between. This CDR3 has 14 amino acids. CDR3 DNA: TGTGCCAGCAGCCCTCCCCCTGGCACAGATACGCAGTATTTT. Protein: CASSPPPGTDTQYF.

This clone has a single count. This sequence joins TRBV25-1 and TRBJ2-7; D uncertain. There are 13 residues in the CDR3. Trimming stripped 3 bases from V and 1 base from J, with 7 bases between. Per germline, CDR1 MGHDK and CDR2 SYGVNS. CDR3 in DNA: TGTGCCAGCAGTGACGGGTTTTCCTACGAGCAGTACTTC. It encodes CASSDGFSYEQYF.